This entry lists 25 T cell receptor beta chains sequenced from one sample in a study of CD8+ T cells in alopecia areata. RNA was isolated and reverse transcribed to cDNA, the sequencing template. Repertoires were generated with immunoSEQ multiplex PCR, while TCRdb's copy carries only in-frame clones and drops some. The sample is made up of under 350,000 clones, none counted only once. After pooling, cutaneous lymph node cells were sorted with CD4, CD8alpha, NKG2D, NKG2ACE and other markers. Sequenced material: CD4+ T cells sorted from a lymph node. The receptor source for this set is a C3H/HeJ mouse with alopecia areata. The strain bears MHC haplotype H2-k.

This clone was counted a few times. Genes here carry mouse names. The CDR3 is cut off 4 residues early in the read; its end comes from the germline J gene. Other DNA variants within this sample encode the same CDR3. The chain couples TRBV1 to TRBJ1-1; 9 bases agree with TRBD1. The CDR3 length is 12 residues. The V gene's germline CDR1 is NSQYPW and CDR2 LRSPGD (reference sequence). The covered CDR3 bases are TGCACCTGCAGTGCGGACAGGGGA. Its translation: CTCSADRG. The whole CDR3 sequence is CTCSADRGEVFF.

This clone has a handful of counts. Gene names refer to mouse genes. Read sequence stops 4 residues before the CDR3 end, and the germline J gene provides the missing end. Other DNA sequences of this sample code for an identical CDR3. This chain joins TRBV1 and TRBJ1-2, with TRBD1 matching 9 bases. In germline, CDR1 is NSQYPW, CDR2 LRSPGD (reference sequence). This CDR3 has 15 amino acids. V was pared by 2 bases and J by 3 bases, with 4 bases of the junction left unmatched. CDR3 in amino acids: CTCSATGGADSDYTF. The CDR3 bases that were read are TGCACCTGCAGTGCAACAGGGGGCGCAGACTCC.

Turning to this clone: Gene and germline names: mouse. Read coverage stops 4 residues before the CDR3 terminus; the germline J gene supplies the remainder. Other DNA variants within this sample encode the same CDR3. This chain uses TRBV5 with TRBJ2-3; 11 bases agree with TRBD2. CDR1 and CDR2 (germline): LGHNA, YNLKQL (reference sequence). Trimming removed 4 bases from V and 0 bases from J; junction bases left unmatched: 3. The CDR3 runs to 16 residues. The CDR3 region is CASSPTGGASAETLYF. The sequenced part of the CDR3 DNA is TGTGCCAGCAGCCCCACTGGGGGGGCTAGTGCAGAA.

The sample holds many counts of this clone. Gene labels here are mouse ones. The read terminates 3 residues before the CDR3 end, so the remaining end is supplied by the germline J gene. Other DNA sequences from this sample encode an identical CDR3 as well. J is TRBJ1-6 and V is TRBV5; D uncertain. TRBJ1-6 is classed as an ORF, of uncertain function. The V and J ends lost 0 bases and 6 bases respectively, with 0 bases between them. Germline lookup yields CDR1 LGHNA and CDR2 YNLKQL (reference sequence). The CDR3 length is 12 residues. CDR3 in amino acids: CASSQDNSPLYF. The part of the CDR3 DNA that was read is TGTGCCAGCAGCCAAGATAATTCGCCC.

Remarks on this clone: Mouse germline and gene names are used. The CDR3 is cut off 3 residues early in the read; its end comes from the germline J gene. The chain links TRBV1 to TRBJ1-6, with D hard to call. TRBJ1-6 is flagged as an ORF with uncertain function. This CDR3 is 14 amino acids long. Germline V CDR1 and CDR2: NSQYPW, LRSPGD (reference sequence). V lost 0 bases, J lost 7 bases, and 7 bases lay in between. CDR3 region: CTCSADGENSPLYF. The part of the CDR3 DNA that was read is TGCACCTGCAGTGCAGATGGGGAGAATTCGCCC.

This clone turned up a few times. Genes and germline are mouse. The read halts 4 residues ahead of the CDR3 end, with the missing end drawn from the germline J gene. The chain is built from TRBV13-3 and TRBJ1-2, with TRBD1 matching over 9 bases. Per the germline V gene, CDR1 is NNHDY and CDR2 is SYVADS. The length of the CDR3 is 13 residues. The DNA read from the CDR3 is TGTGCCAGCAGAGGGACAGGGCGGTCC. Encoded protein: CASRGTGRS. The whole CDR3 reads CASRGTGRSDYTF.

This clone was seen a few times. Gene labels here are mouse ones. CDR3 region: CASRAPGQNYAEQFF. CDR3 DNA (partial): TGTGCCAGCAGAGCTCCGGGACAGAACTATGCT. The J gene is TRBJ2-1, the V gene TRBV19; TRBD1 agrees at 7 bases. The observed sequence ends 4 residues before the CDR3 terminus, with the missing tail filled in from the germline J gene. The CDR3 has 15 amino acids. Losses at the gene ends were 5 bases for V and 1 base for J; bases not matched to a gene: 6. In germline, CDR1 is FNHDT, CDR2 SITEND (reference sequence).

This clone was counted between two and nine times. Gene labels here are mouse ones. The read falls 4 residues short of the CDR3 end, and the missing part is taken from the germline J gene. The chain couples TRBV19 to TRBJ2-1; 9 bases are a match to TRBD1. The germline V gene has CDR1 FNHDT and CDR2 SITEND (reference sequence). This CDR3 has 15 amino acids. The V gene end was trimmed by 6 bases and the J gene end by 1 base; junction bases not matched to a gene: 5. CDR3 amino acids: CASTLGQGNYAEQFF. The part of the CDR3 DNA that was read is TGTGCCAGCACTCTCGGACAGGGGAACTATGCT.

A few counts support this clone. Mouse gene names and germline throughout. The CDR3 is cut off 4 residues early in the read; its end comes from the germline J gene. Other nucleotide sequences in the sample specify the same CDR3. The V call is TRBV13-2, the J call TRBJ2-5, with 8 bases lining up with TRBD2. The V gene's germline CDR1 is NNHNN and CDR2 SYGAGS (reference sequence). The CDR3 is 14 amino acids. After removal of 3 bases from V and 3 bases from J, the junction contained 3 bases not matched to a gene. Partial CDR3 DNA: TGTGCCAGCGGTGTGTGGGGGGGTCAAGAC. Translating it yields CASGVWGGQD. The full CDR3 is CASGVWGGQDTQYF.

About this clone itself: The gene names here belong to mouse. The read terminates 4 residues before the CDR3 end, so the remaining end is supplied by the germline J gene. The chain uses TRBV31 and TRBJ2-7; possibly TRBD2 for D (6 bases). V was clipped by 0 bases and J by 0 bases, with 9 bases between them. Germline CDR1 reads GKSSPN; CDR2 reads SITVG. The CDR3 has 14 residues. The CDR3 loop reads CAWSLAGASYEQYF. CDR3 DNA (partial): TGTGCCTGGAGTCTAGCTGGGGCCTCCTAT.

Details on this clone: Gene names are the mouse ones. The CDR3 goes on 4 residues after the read ends, and that part is filled in from the germline J gene. The chain joins TRBV17 to TRBJ2-7, with 8 bases that match TRBD2. J gave up 0 bases and V 0 bases, and 4 bases lay outside the gene matches. The CDR3 has 16 amino acids. CDR1 is MNHDT and CDR2 is YYDKIL in the germline V gene. This chain's CDR3 is CASSRDLGGSSYEQYF. The part of the CDR3 DNA that was read is TGTGCTAGCAGTAGAGATTTGGGGGGGAGCTCCTAT.

About this clone itself: The germline and genes are mouse ones. The read stops 4 residues short of the end of the CDR3; the missing end is completed from the germline J gene. The V and J genes are TRBV13-3 and TRBJ2-7; 8 bases agree with TRBD2. The CDR3 is made up of 15 amino acids. Germline V CDR1 and CDR2: NNHDY, SYVADS. J was trimmed by 2 bases and V by 2 bases; bases with no gene match: 6. CDR3 in amino acids: CASSDPDWGTYEQYF. Incomplete CDR3 DNA: TGTGCCAGCAGTGACCCCGACTGGGGAACCTAT.

A word on this clone: The gene names given are mouse names. The sequence runs out 4 residues before the end of the CDR3; the remainder is reconstructed from the germline J gene. The chain uses TRBV5 and TRBJ2-3; D perhaps matches TRBD2 (7 bases). The V end was cut by 2 bases, the J end by 3 bases, with 12 bases between. Germline CDR1 is LGHNA and CDR2 is YNLKQL (reference sequence). This CDR3 region has 15 residues. The CDR3 loop reads CASSQSPGGAETLYF. The DNA read from the CDR3 is TGTGCCAGCAGCCAATCCCCGGGGGGCGCAGAA.

Only a few counts were recorded for this clone. The germline and genes are mouse ones. With the read ending 4 residues before the CDR3 end, the germline J gene is used to fill in that end. The chain links TRBV1 to TRBJ1-1; D possibly corresponds to TRBD1 (6 bases). This CDR3 has 15 residues. Germline V CDR1 and CDR2: NSQYPW, LRSPGD (reference sequence). The V end lost 0 bases, the J end lost 3 bases, and 11 bases lay between the germline ends. The CDR3 sequence: CTCSAEWGADTEVFF. The sequenced CDR3 bases are TGCACCTGCAGTGCAGAATGGGGGGCCGACACA.

Regarding this clone: Here the gene names and germline are mouse. The read falls 4 residues short of the CDR3 end, and the missing part is taken from the germline J gene. V gene TRBV13-1 combines with J gene TRBJ2-1; D may be TRBD1 (6 bases). Germline CDR1 and CDR2: NSHNY and SYGAGN. The CDR3 sequence is 14 residues long. V lost 1 base to trimming and J lost 2 bases, with 7 bases between them. Here the CDR3 reads CASSDQGYYAEQFF. The covered CDR3 bases are TGTGCCAGCAGTGATCAGGGGTACTATGCT.

This clone occurred a few times. Genes here carry mouse names. The read falls 4 residues short of the CDR3 end, and the missing part is taken from the germline J gene. This chain joins TRBV14 and TRBJ2-5; 7 bases match TRBD1. The J segment lost 2 bases and the V segment lost 5 bases, leaving 5 bases of the junction unmatched. Per the germline V gene, CDR1 is SGHDT and CDR2 is FRDEAV. The CDR3 covers 14 residues. CDR3 residues: CASSLAGGQDTQYF. The CDR3 DNA, read in part, is TGTGCCAGCAGCCTCGCAGGGGGCCAAGAC. Filled out from reference TRBV14 and TRBJ2-5, the complete variable domain reads EAGVTQSPRYAVLQEGQAVSFWCDPISGHDTLYWYQQPRDQGPQLLVYFRDEAVIDNSQLPSDRFSAVRPKGTNSTLKIQSAKQGDTATYLCASSLAGGQDTQYFGPGTRLLVL.

This clone was detected only a few times. Mouse names are used for the genes. From the germline J gene comes the end of the CDR3, since the read stops 4 residues before it. The V gene is TRBV1, the J gene TRBJ2-4; 9 bases are a match to TRBD1. This CDR3 spans 17 amino acids. CDR1 and CDR2 (germline): NSQYPW, LRSPGD (reference sequence). After removal of 3 bases from V and 1 base from J, the junction contained 8 bases not matched to a gene. Incomplete CDR3 DNA: TGCACCTGCAGTGCGTTGGGACAGGGCGGGGGTCAAAAC. Its translation is CTCSALGQGGGQN. The whole CDR3 is CTCSALGQGGGQNTLYF.

In the case of this clone: Each gene name is a mouse one. CDR3 DNA (partial): TGTGCCAGCAGTATAGGGGTGGGGGAT. This translates into CASSIGVGD. The whole CDR3 reads CASSIGVGDEQYF. The V call is TRBV19, the J call TRBJ2-7; possible D gene TRBD2, 6 bases. The read finishes 4 residues shy of the CDR3 end, and the germline J gene is used to complete it. Germline lookup yields CDR1 FNHDT and CDR2 SITEND (reference sequence). The CDR3 runs 13 residues.

A word on this clone: These gene names are mouse names. The CDR3 end lies 4 residues beyond the end of the read and is filled in from the germline J gene. The chain combines TRBV5 with TRBJ2-3; a weak D match, TRBD2 (5 bases). The CDR3 loop spans 15 amino acids. Germline loops: CDR1 LGHNA, CDR2 YNLKQL (reference sequence). The V and J ends lost 3 bases and 0 bases respectively, with 10 bases between them. CDR3 bases read: TGTGCCAGCAGCCATTCTGGGCCTAGTGCAGAA. It encodes CASSHSGPSAE. The full CDR3 protein is CASSHSGPSAETLYF.

There are a few counts of this clone. The listed genes are named as in mouse. The read stops 4 residues short of the end of the CDR3; the missing end is completed from the germline J gene. J is TRBJ2-1 and V is TRBV1; TRBD1 might be the D (7 bases). Per the germline V gene, CDR1 is NSQYPW and CDR2 is LRSPGD (reference sequence). V lost 4 bases to trimming and J lost 3 bases, with 13 bases between them. CDR3 length equals 15 residues. This chain's CDR3 is CTCSGQGGLYAEQFF. The sequenced part of the CDR3 DNA is TGCACCTGCAGTGGGCAGGGGGGACTCTATGCT.

This clone appeared a few times. Gene names follow the mouse nomenclature. The read terminates 4 residues before the CDR3 end, so the remaining end is supplied by the germline J gene. The chain couples TRBV1 to TRBJ1-1; 9 bases map to TRBD1. Per germline, CDR1 NSQYPW and CDR2 LRSPGD (reference sequence). The CDR3 has 14 residues. CDR3 amino acids: CTCSAQDRGSEVFF. The covered CDR3 bases are TGCACCTGCAGTGCACAGGACAGGGGATCA.

Turning to this clone: The listed genes are named as in mouse. From the germline J gene comes the end of the CDR3, since the read stops 4 residues before it. Distinct nucleotide sequences in the sample also encode this CDR3. The rearrangement uses TRBV31 and TRBJ2-5; TRBD1 is a possible D gene (5 bases). Germline V gives CDR1 GKSSPN, CDR2 SITVG. With 1 base removed from V and 0 bases from J, the gap between germline ends came to 5 bases. CDR3 length: 13 amino acids. The covered CDR3 bases are TGTGCCTGGAGTCGACAGAACCAAGAC. Translating it yields CAWSRQNQD. In full, the CDR3 is CAWSRQNQDTQYF.

Remarks on this clone: Genes and germline come from the mouse. The read gets to within 3 residues of the CDR3 end, and the germline J gene fills in the rest. J is TRBJ1-6 and V is TRBV19; 8 nucleotides agree with TRBD1. TRBJ1-6 is known as an ORF, though its function is uncertain. CDR1 and CDR2 (germline): FNHDT, SITEND (reference sequence). The V segment lost 0 bases and the J segment 2 bases; nucleotides outside the gene matches: 7. The length of the CDR3 is 18 residues. CDR3 DNA, as far as it was read: TGTGCCAGCAGTATAGCTCTCAGGGGGCGCCCCTATAATTCGCCC. It codes for CASSIALRGRPYNSP. Given in full, the CDR3 is CASSIALRGRPYNSPLYF.

With regard to this clone: The germline and genes are mouse ones. The read ends 3 residues before the CDR3 terminus; that terminus is restored from the germline J gene. The chain joins TRBV13-1 to TRBJ1-6; 8 bases are shared with TRBD1. TRBJ1-6 qualifies as an ORF whose function is uncertain. Per germline, CDR1 NSHNY and CDR2 SYGAGN. This CDR3 spans 16 amino acids. V dropped 0 bases and J dropped 4; count of bases not matched to a gene: 3. The covered CDR3 bases are TGTGCCAGCAGTGATGGTCGGGACAGGTATAATTCGCCC. This codes for CASSDGRDRYNSP. The entire CDR3 reads CASSDGRDRYNSPLYF.

In its sample, this clone was seen a few times. The genes and germline here are from mouse. The CDR3 end is not reached by the read, which stops 4 residues before it; the germline J gene fills it in. The chain combines TRBV13-1 with TRBJ1-2; D is possibly TRBD1 (6 bases). Trimming stripped 1 base from V and 4 bases from J, with 17 bases between. From germline, CDR1 is NSHNY and CDR2 SYGAGN. CDR3 size: 16 residues. The covered CDR3 bases are TGTGCCAGCAGTGATTCCAGGGGAGGGTACGGCTCC. Protein product: CASSDSRGGYGS. In full, the CDR3 is CASSDSRGGYGSDYTF.